Sequencing of this T cell receptor (beta chain) was carried out in a study of OX40 agonist ivuxolimab in advanced cancers. For the study at large: Age averaged around 58 years (range roughly 23 to 90), and 82.7% were male.

The CDR3 is made up of 22 amino acids. Study results and caveats: CD4+ T cells averaged fewer expanded clones than CD8+ T cells.

A word on this clone: The antigen is not known.

Libraries were prepared by immunoSEQ multiplex PCR; TCRdb keeps only in-frame clonotypes and omits some of them. The sample holds approximately 69,000 clones, around 86% seen once. The sample here was CD4+ or CD8+ T cells sorted from blood, taken in a trial of the OX40 agonist ivuxolimab. The sequence derives from an adult with an advanced solid tumor such as melanoma, head and neck, liver or kidney cancer. The chain combines TRBV12-2 with TRBJ1-5; the listed D gene, TRBD1, was not tested against the DNA. TRBV12-2 corresponds to a pseudogene. For the CDR3, the DNA is TGTGCAAGTCGCTTAGCGAGGCTCGGGACGTCTTATACAGGGGATAGCAATCAGCCCCAGCATTTT. Translating it yields CASRLARLGTSYTGDSNQPQHF.